This entry is about one T cell receptor (beta chain). Antigen unknown. This entry comes from a study of T cells in Graves' hyperthyroidism and ophthalmopathy. General study findings and limits: The blood repertoire included most of the expanded thyroid clonotypes above 0.001. A median about 6.2 months before onset, the model predicted ophthalmopathy. Ophthalmopathy was distinguished from stable hyperthyroidism by 13 V-J signatures.

CDR1 is MGHRA and CDR2 is YSYEKL in the germline V gene. The CDR3 has 16 amino acids. V was pared by 5 bases and J by 2 bases, with 6 bases of the junction left unmatched. From RNA transcripts, TCR beta CDR3 regions were amplified. An initial round of RT-PCR targeting the TCR CDR3 relied on the HTBI primer set. A single record per CDR3 protein comes from TCRdb applying MiXCR to the multiplex PCR reads. The table includes 270,000 or so distinct CDR3 sequences, 20% to 25% detected once. This clonotype was obtained from a man in his forties or fifties with Graves' hyperthyroidism that later progressed to Graves' ophthalmopathy. The chain has TRBV4-1 and TRBJ1-5; 10 bases fit TRBD1. Source material: blood. The CDR3 nucleotides read TGCGCCAGCAGCGCAGACAGGGGGCGAGGCAATCAGCCCCAGCATTTT. As protein: CASSADRGRGNQPQHF.